This is a list of T cell receptor beta chains from one sample in a study of cytomegalovirus exposure and HLA in healthy donors. Sequencing was performed with immunoSEQ multiplex PCR; in TCRdb, only in-frame clones are kept and a portion is missing. The sample consists of approximately 150,000 clones, over 55% of them appearing once. The sample comprised PBMCs. The receptors originated from a middle-aged man in good health and CMV-seronegative. CDR3s include the opening cysteine and the closing phenylalanine or tryptophan. Each record gives: J gene, V gene, CDR3 length, clone size, D gene, CDR3 DNA, CDR3 protein. The D gene is left open where the match is weak. Clone size, where shown, is once, few, many, or a class for clones that have expanded.

>TRBJ1-1|TRBV18|15|-|-
TGTGCCAGCTCACCAAAGGGGGATATGAACACTGAAGCTTTCTTT
CASSPKGDMNTEAFF
>TRBJ1-2|TRBV10-3|15|few|TRBD1
TGTGCCATCAGTGAGGGAGGGACAGGGCTGGATGGCTACACCTTC
CAISEGGTGLDGYTF
>TRBJ2-7|TRBV11-2|15|-|-
TGTGCCAGCAGCCTAGTGGGCGCGCGTACCGACGAGCAGTACTTC
CASSLVGARTDEQYF
>TRBJ1-1|TRBV29-1|11|few|-
TGCAGCGTTCGTCTGGGAGGGGAAGCTTTCTTT
CSVRLGGEAFF
>TRBJ2-1|TRBV7-9|16|-|TRBD2
TGTGCCAGCAGCCCACGACTAGCGGGGGGTTACAATGAGCAGTTCTTC
CASSPRLAGGYNEQFF
>TRBJ1-1|TRBV27|14|-|TRBD1
TGTGCCAGTACTACCGGGACAGAGGGAACTGAAGCTTTCTTT
CASTTGTEGTEAFF
>TRBJ1-5|TRBV6-1|14|-|TRBD1
TGTGCCAGCAGGACAGGGTGGAGCAATCAGCCCCAGCATTTT
CASRTGWSNQPQHF
>TRBJ2-7|TRBV5-4|15|-|-
TGTGCCAGCAGCTTGGGGGGGCAATACTCCTACGAGCAGTACTTC
CASSLGGQYSYEQYF
>TRBJ2-7|TRBV4-3|17|-|TRBD1
TGCGCCAGCAGCCAACACAAGACCGGGACAGGCAATTACGAGCAGTACTTC
CASSQHKTGTGNYEQYF
>TRBJ1-1|TRBV4-1|16|few|-
TGCGCCAGCAGCCAAGAAGGGTTTGGGAGTATCGCTGAAGCTTTCTTT
CASSQEGFGSIAEAFF
>TRBJ1-2|TRBV18|15|-|-
TGTGCCAGCTCACAACTTTCGACAGTTGGCTATGGCTACACCTTC
CASSQLSTVGYGYTF
>TRBJ2-1|TRBV6-1|13|-|TRBD1
TGTGCCAGCAAGGGACAGGGAAGGAATGAGCAGTTCTTC
CASKGQGRNEQFF
>TRBJ1-2|TRBV6-1|14|-|TRBD1
TGTGCCAGCAGTGGATGGGACAGGGGGCGGGGCTACACCTTC
CASSGWDRGRGYTF
>TRBJ1-1|TRBV7-9|12|-|TRBD1
TGTGCCAGCAGGCCGACAGGGGGAGAAGCTTTCTTT
CASRPTGGEAFF
>TRBJ1-1|TRBV2|13|-|-
TGTGCCAGCAGTGCGGGGGTGAACACTGAAGCTTTCTTT
CASSAGVNTEAFF
>TRBJ1-2|TRBV6-7|16|-|-
TGTGCCAGCAGCTACGGAGGGGAAGAAGCCAACTATGGCTACACCTTC
CASSYGGEEANYGYTF
>TRBJ1-3|TRBV5-6|13|-|TRBD1
TGTGCCAGCACCTACAGGGGAAGAAACACCATATATTTT
CASTYRGRNTIYF
>TRBJ2-5|TRBV4-3|13|-|-
TGCGCCAGCAGTCCACAGGGCGGACAGACCCAGTACTTC
CASSPQGGQTQYF
>TRBJ2-4|TRBV4-1|16|-|TRBD1
TGCGCCAGCAGCCAAGTGTCGGCAGGGGGCACAGACATTCAGTACTTC
CASSQVSAGGTDIQYF
>TRBJ1-2|TRBV5-5|13|few|-
TGTGCCAGCAGTTCACGGACAGTTCATGGCTACACCTTC
CASSSRTVHGYTF
>TRBJ1-1|TRBV2|13|few|-
TGTGCCAGCAGTGCAACGGGAGGGACTGAAGCTTTCTTT
CASSATGGTEAFF